These 23 T cell receptor beta chains were all obtained from the same sample, sequenced in a study of early T cells in non-severe SARS-CoV-2 infection. From the 5' RACE reads, TCRdb called clonotypes with MiXCR, one entry per CDR3 protein. Altogether roughly 61,000 distinct CDR3 sequences are present, approximately 9.3% being singletons, with the ten largest covering under 9%. The sequenced material came from whole blood. All receptors come from an adult who was a healthcare worker with PCR-confirmed SARS-CoV-2 infection or an uninfected control (not recorded which).

This clonotype was observed at least ten times. The chain joins TRBV6-5 to TRBJ2-7, with a tentative D call TRBD1 (5 bases). Deletions cut 4 bases from V and 3 bases from J, with 13 bases between. The germline CDR1 and CDR2 sequences are MNHEY and SVGAGI. This CDR3 has 14 amino acids. The CDR3 spells CASSSPWGSYEQYF. DNA of the CDR3: TGTGCCAGCAGTTCCCCGTGGGGCAGCTACGAGCAGTACTTC.

The rearrangement joins TRBV12-3 or TRBV12-4 to TRBJ1-5, with D possibly TRBD1 on 5 matching bases. The CDR3 has 17 residues. The V end was cut by 3 bases, the J end by 7 bases, with 22 bases between. For the CDR3, the DNA is TGTGCCAGCAGTTTTGGGAACAGGTATGGGAGAGGCCAGCCCCAGCATTTT. This codes for CASSFGNRYGRGQPQHF.

This clonotype was seen ten or more times. This chain links TRBV20-1 with TRBJ2-2, with 9 bases aligning to TRBD1. Germline V gives CDR1 DFQATT, CDR2 SNEGSKA (reference sequence). The trim removed 2 bases at V and 8 bases at J, leaving 12 bases unmatched. The CDR3 sequence is 16 residues long. CDR3: CSARSPGTGPTGELFF. CDR3 sequence (DNA): TGCAGTGCTAGATCCCCCGGGACAGGGCCCACTGGGGAGCTGTTTTTT.

This chain links TRBV12-3 or TRBV12-4 with TRBJ2-1, with TRBD1 matching over 7 bases. V was pared by 5 bases and J by 10 bases, with 8 bases of the junction left unmatched. The CDR3 has 13 residues. CDR3 coding DNA: TGTGCCAGCAGTCGACAGACAGGGTACGAGCAGTTCTTC. It codes for CASSRQTGYEQFF.

This clonotype was observed a handful of times. The V call is TRBV7-3, the J call TRBJ2-1; TRBD1 is a possible D gene (6 bases). Germline CDR1 and CDR2: SGHTA and FQGTGA. V was shortened by 5 bases and J by 5 bases, with 10 bases between the two germline ends. The CDR3 totals 13 residues. CDR3 in DNA: TGTGCCAGCAGCCCAGGGGCAAACAATGAGCAGTTCTTC. Protein sequence: CASSPGANNEQFF.

V gene TRBV10-2 combines with J gene TRBJ1-1; D gene uncertain. CDR3 length: 12 residues. Germline CDR1 is WSHSY and CDR2 is SAAADI. V lost 7 bases, J lost 1 base, and 7 bases lay in between. CDR3 sequence reads: CASISRNTEAFF. Written as DNA, the CDR3 is TGCGCCAGCATATCGCGGAACACTGAAGCTTTCTTT.

This chain uses TRBV30 with TRBJ1-1; TRBD1 is a possible D gene (5 bases). V was pared by 8 bases and J by 1 base, with 11 bases between. Germline-derived CDR1 and CDR2 are GTSNPN and SVGIG (reference sequence). CDR3 length: 12 amino acids. The CDR3 bases are TGTGCCCAGGCGGGGCAGAACACTGAAGCTTTCTTT. It translates to CAQAGQNTEAFF.

This clonotype was counted at least ten times. The V and J genes are TRBV30 and TRBJ1-5; D gene ambiguous. CDR3 length: 13 amino acids. The V and J ends lost 0 bases and 0 bases respectively, with 3 bases between them. Germline V gene sequence: CDR1 GTSNPN, CDR2 SVGIG (reference sequence). CDR3 protein: CAWSVNSNQPQHF. CDR3 sequence (DNA): TGTGCCTGGAGTGTGAATAGCAATCAGCCCCAGCATTTT.

This rearrangement joins TRBV28 to TRBJ1-2, with 10 bases matching TRBD1. The CDR3 spans 13 residues. Germline CDR1 reads MDHEN; CDR2 reads SYDVKM. Germline trimming cut 6 bases from V and 7 bases from J; bases unmatched to any gene: 5. The CDR3: CASSRGQGGGYTF. DNA of the CDR3: TGTGCCAGCAGCCGAGGACAGGGGGGTGGCTACACCTTC.

This clonotype has ten or more counts. The rearrangement uses TRBV7-9 and TRBJ2-3, with a weak D call TRBD1 (6 bases). This CDR3 has 14 residues. CDR1 is SEHNR, CDR2 FQNEAQ, per germline (reference sequence). The V end lost 5 bases, the J end lost 4 bases, and 13 bases lay between the germline ends. The CDR3 region is CASSPRQESDTQYF. The CDR3 nucleotides read TGTGCCAGCAGCCCGCGACAGGAATCAGATACGCAGTATTTT.

About this clonotype: A single base separates this from a much larger clone, so it may be a read error. The V call is TRBV2, the J call TRBJ1-2; D possibly corresponds to TRBD1 (5 bases). The CDR3 spans 15 residues. V dropped 4 bases and J dropped 8 bases, with 20 bases sitting between them. CDR1 and CDR2 from the germline V gene are SNHLY and FYNNEI. The CDR3 nucleotides are TGTGCCAGCAGTGCTTTCGGTCGGGGGATAGGCGGCTACACCTTC. This translates into CASSAFGRGIGGYTF.

There are a few counts of this clonotype. V usage is TRBV7-9 and J usage is TRBJ2-1; tentative D call: TRBD2 (5 bases). Trimming shortened V by 5 bases and J by 16 bases, and 18 bases separated the two germline ends. From germline, CDR1 is SEHNR and CDR2 FQNEAQ (reference sequence). This CDR3 has 12 amino acids. This chain's CDR3 is CASSISEKGNFF. CDR3 DNA sequence: TGTGCCAGCAGCATTAGCGAGAAGGGCAATTTCTTC.

This clonotype came up many times. The genes are TRBV6-2 or TRBV6-3 and TRBJ2-1, with TRBD1 identical over 8 bases. Germline values: CDR1 MNHEY, CDR2 SVGEGT. V was pared by 4 bases and J by 8 bases, with 4 bases of the junction left unmatched. CDR3 length: 13 amino acids. CDR3 residues: CASSLDRVHEQFF. Written as DNA, the CDR3 is TGTGCCAGCAGTTTGGACAGGGTGCATGAGCAGTTCTTC.

The sample holds a few counts of this clonotype. This chain uses TRBV6-2 or TRBV6-3 with TRBJ2-7; D may match TRBD1 or TRBD2 (5 bases each). Germline V gene lookup returns CDR1 MNHEY and CDR2 SVGEGT. The CDR3 extends over 14 amino acids. V lost 5 bases and J lost 3, with 14 bases in between. The CDR3 reads CASSTTGTGYEQYF. For the CDR3, the DNA is TGTGCCAGCAGTACCACCGGGACGGGCTACGAGCAGTACTTC.

There are many counts of this clonotype. This chain uses TRBV9 with TRBJ1-1; a weak D match, TRBD1 (5 bases). This CDR3 contains 14 residues. Germline CDR1 is SGDLS and CDR2 is YYNGEE. V lost 0 bases and J lost 4, with 10 bases in between. The CDR3 DNA sequence: TGTGCCAGCAGCGTAGGGGACGAGTTCACTGAAGCTTTCTTT. Amino acid sequence: CASSVGDEFTEAFF.

As regards this clonotype: It may be a read error: a sequence one base away is much more abundant. The J gene is TRBJ1-5, the V gene TRBV12-3 or TRBV12-4; D is perhaps TRBD1 (6 bases). CDR3 length: 15 amino acids. The CDR3 coding sequence is TGTGCCAGCAGTTTACAGAGACAGGCCCCTCAGCTCCAGCATTTT. This encodes CASSLQRQAPQLQHF.

Ten or more counts support this clonotype. The rearrangement joins TRBV9 to TRBJ2-3; D tentatively fits TRBD1 or TRBD2 (6 bases each). The CDR3 has 17 residues. From germline, CDR1 is SGDLS and CDR2 YYNGEE. V was cut by 0 bases and J by 3 bases, with 17 bases left in between. CDR3 DNA sequence: TGTGCCAGCAGCGTAGGACGGGGGCTGGGTCGGACAGATACGCAGTATTTT. It is translated as CASSVGRGLGRTDTQYF.

This clonotype came up many times. This chain links TRBV7-2 with TRBJ2-1, with a tentative D call TRBD1 (6 bases). CDR1 SGHTA and CDR2 FQGNSA come from the germline V gene. V was pared by 1 base and J by 7 bases, with 14 bases between. CDR3 size: 15 residues. CDR3 nucleotide sequence: TGTGCCAGCAGCTTAGAGACGGGAAGGGGGAATGAGCAGTTCTTC. Translated: CASSLETGRGNEQFF.

This clonotype has ten or more counts. This chain joins TRBV7-9 and TRBJ2-1; a weak D match, TRBD1 (6 bases). The CDR3 spans 14 residues. Per germline, CDR1 SEHNR and CDR2 FQNEAQ (reference sequence). The V end lost 6 bases, the J end lost 9 bases, and 18 bases lay between the germline ends. CDR3 sequence: CASRRQETVSEQFF. The CDR3 bases are TGTGCCAGCAGGAGACAGGAGACAGTTAGTGAGCAGTTCTTC.

The V and J genes are TRBV9 and TRBJ1-2, with no clear D. CDR1 is SGDLS and CDR2 is YYNGEE in the germline V gene. Trimming removed 0 bases from V and 3 bases from J, with 12 bases in between. The CDR3 is 15 amino acids. Written as DNA, the CDR3 is TGTGCCAGCAGCGTAGTCCAAAGGGCCGACTATGGCTACACCTTC. Protein sequence: CASSVVQRADYGYTF.

This clonotype was detected only a few times. V and J are TRBV5-5 and TRBJ2-7; the D gene could be TRBD1 or TRBD2 (5 bases each). The CDR3 contains 15 residues. V was trimmed by 4 bases and J by 4 bases, leaving 18 bases between them. CDR1 and CDR2 (germline): SGHKS, YYEKEE (reference sequence). The CDR3 DNA reads TGTGCCAGCAGCCGGGACGGTCAGGGTAAATACGAGCAGTACTTC. Protein sequence: CASSRDGQGKYEQYF.

V and J are TRBV7-8 and TRBJ1-4; D unclear. Germline lookup yields CDR1 SGHVS and CDR2 FQNEAQ. The CDR3 spans 13 residues. Trimming stripped 3 bases from V and 9 bases from J, with 11 bases between. CDR3 amino acids: CASSFIGKKKLFF. In DNA form, the CDR3 reads TGTGCCAGCAGCTTTATCGGGAAAAAAAAACTGTTTTTT.

This clonotype was seen many times. The chain carries TRBV30 and TRBJ2-1; 7 bases are shared with TRBD1. The V gene's germline CDR1 is GTSNPN and CDR2 SVGIG (reference sequence). The CDR3 covers 12 residues. After removal of 4 bases from V and 4 bases from J, the junction contained 1 base not matched to a gene. As DNA, the CDR3 is TGTGCCTGGAACAGGGGATACAATGAGCAGTTCTTC. Amino acids: CAWNRGYNEQFF.